This TCR beta chain was identified during a study of T cells in Graves' hyperthyroidism and ophthalmopathy. Amplification of TCR beta CDR3 regions used RNA as the template. The HTBI primer set served for first-round RT-PCR of the TCR CDR3. TCRdb itself ran the multiplex PCR reads through MiXCR, one entry per CDR3 protein. This sample has some 400,000 distinct CDR3 sequences, with 19% found just once. V lost 3 bases and J lost 0, with 6 bases in between. This CDR3 spans 13 amino acids. Germline assignment: CDR1 MNHNS and CDR2 SASEGT. At least ten counts were recorded for this clonotype. PBMCs were sourced from more than 7.5 ml fresh peripheral blood.

The sequence was collected from a woman between 18 and 29 years old with Graves' hyperthyroidism. V is TRBV6-1 and J is TRBJ2-7; D not resolved. Sequenced: blood. CDR3 bases: TGTGCCAGCAGTGAGTGGGGCTCCTACGAGCAGTACTTC. Translation: CASSEWGSYEQYF.